Sequencing of this TCR beta chain was carried out in a study of radiotherapy plus CTLA-4 blockade in lung cancer (dated by TCRdb to 2017 to 2018). The study in broad terms: Objective responses occurred in 18% of enrolled patients, and 30% to 40% achieved disease control.

The junction shows trimming of 1 base on V and 4 bases on J, and the gene matches do not reach 2 bases of it. The CDR3 contains 15 residues, cysteine and phenylalanine counted. Of all the DNA, just the CDR3 is kept, 45 bases in frame from base 1. Per the germline V gene (reference sequence), LNHDA is the CDR1 and SQIVND is the CDR2. Overall results and qualifications from the work: After treatment with radiotherapy and ipilimumab, TCR clones that originated in tumors expanded in peripheral blood. Increased serum interferon-beta after radiation, together with early dynamic changes in blood T cell clones, were reported to be the strongest predictors of response.

In this study, focal radiation therapy paired with CTLA-4 blockade (ipilimumab) was tested in patients who had chemo-refractory metastatic non-small-cell lung cancer. The method was the immunoSEQ multiplex PCR assay. Here the immuneACCESS table is served through TCRdb, limited to in-frame sequences with V and J called. Missing clones are a known gap in these copies; in checked studies unresolved V genes cover under half, and the rest lacks a known reason. The sample yields about 97,000 clones; approximately 74% were counted once. Together, the top ten hold approximately 2.8% of the sample. In regard to this clone: The target of this receptor is not known. No base-level quality is on record; no much larger clone is a single base apart.

The input for sequencing was peripheral blood, taken from a patient treated with radiotherapy plus ipilimumab. In this chain, TRBV19 is recombined with TRBJ2-3; the central 10 bases match TRBD2. The source is a human donor with non-small cell lung cancer who had a partial response to radiotherapy plus ipilimumab. Some clones in this sample may be carry-over from other donors' samples. The DNA sequence is as follows: TGTGCCAGTAGTATAGGGACTAGCGGCTCAGATACGCAGTATTTT. This yields the protein CASSIGTSGSDTQYF.